This T cell receptor (beta chain) was found in a study of T cells in Graves' hyperthyroidism and ophthalmopathy. About the research overall: Upon initial diagnosis and before any treatment, peripheral blood was collected. General study findings and limits: Blood held most thyroid clonotypes expanded above 0.001 frequency. Ophthalmopathy got predicted by the model a median about six months before its onset.

There are many counts of this clonotype. What it recognizes is unknown. Regions amplified from RNA transcripts were the TCR beta CDR3 regions. With the HTBI primer set, the TCR CDR3 went through a first round of RT-PCR. One entry per CDR3 protein, called by TCRdb with MiXCR from the multiplex PCR reads. The data show 600,000 to 650,000 distinct CDR3 sequences, around 15% seen once. This CDR3 comprises 14 residues. The germline gives CDR1 SNHLY, CDR2 FYNNEI. V lost 4 bases, J lost 5 bases, and 6 bases stayed unmatched. Stability of Graves' hyperthyroidism was defined as absent ophthalmopathy progression within 18 months.

The V call is TRBV2, the J call TRBJ2-5; 8 bases are shared with TRBD2. The sequence was obtained from a woman aged 25 to 39 with Graves' hyperthyroidism. Sequencing used blood. CDR3 amino acids: CASSGSGSLETQYF. The CDR3 nucleotides are TGTGCCAGCAGTGGAAGCGGGAGTCTGGAGACCCAGTACTTC.